Reported below is one T cell receptor beta chain. There is no known antigen for this receptor. No much larger clonotype is one base removed from it; base qualities were not supplied. This sample was taken from a study of T cell responses to AZD1222 COVID-19 vaccine (dated by TCRdb to the early 2020s). Background for the entire study: TCR sequencing was performed for approximately 240 trial participants, of whom about 200 were given two doses of AZD1222 and 26 were given two doses of MenACWY control vaccine. Trial participants were enrolled by age into 18-55, 56-69 and 70-plus year subgroups, with around 150, 28 and 57 TCR-sequenced participants respectively. The study at large found these results: Reportedly, close to half of the unique spike-specific TCRs recognized epitopes lying outside the regions that are mutated in the B.1.351 and B.1.1.7 variants. Most participants were white British and females outnumbered males, and the authors suggested that clonal diversity may have been underestimated. Conclusions about previously exposed vaccinees were limited because only a handful of AZD1222 recipients were SARS-CoV-2 seropositive at baseline. A significant rise in spike-specific TCR breadth and depth was observed after two AZD1222 doses relative to day 0 and relative to MenACWY recipients. The 56-69-year group was small, and its depth increase did not reach significance, likely because of low power. No day 14 peak-response samples were available, so repertoires were characterized only after the peak T cell response. CD4 TCRs associated with the vaccine covered the entire spike protein, and the dominant responses were in regions 160-218 and 743-854.

The CDR3 regions of human TCRbeta chains were subjected to immunosequencing. From the authors' description of their analysis: Repertoire TCRs were matched against a reference library of SARS-CoV-2-specific TCRs generated with the MIRA antigen-specificity platform. Breadth meant the fraction of unique TCRs that were SARS-CoV-2-associated, whereas depth meant the fraction of total T cells that were SARS-CoV-2-associated. Using the MIRA data, every spike-specific TCR was mapped to the spike region that the TCR reacted to and assigned to either a CD4 or a CD8 class. Log10-transformed breadth and depth values were compared by one-way ANOVA with Sidak's multiple comparisons tests. Held by TCRdb, this immuneACCESS table contains in-frame sequences only and omits some clones. Under half of the omission traces to an unresolved V gene where checked; the cause of the rest is unknown. The V and J calls and clone size are taken from that table; D and trimming were inferred from the DNA. This sample lists about 190,000 clones; 87% were detected once. In total, the top ten clones hold about 2.5% of the sample.

Reading the label with the study, this specimen's time point is: baseline before first vaccination. The label giving this sample's treatment or condition can be read as: meningococcal conjugate vaccine given as trial control. Vaccinee samples came from UK trials COV001 and COV002, including a single-blind randomized controlled phase 2/3 trial of AZD1222 (ChAdOx1 nCoV-19) in healthy adults. For TCRbeta chain sequencing, PBMC samples from trial participants were taken at day 0 and at day 28 after the second dose. V lost 2 bases and J lost 7 bases; the stretch between them is 6 bases long. CDR1 MDHEN and CDR2 SYDVKM were looked up in the germline V gene. Measured from the cysteine to the phenylalanine, the CDR3 is 11 residues long. The DNA shown is the 33-base CDR3, in frame from base 1.

This receptor was taken from an adult in good health. The chain is assembled from TRBV28 and TRBJ2-7, with the identity of the D gene unclear. The sequencing used peripheral blood, collected on day 0 of MenACWY control vaccination. The CDR3 is CASSLAREQYF. The sequenced DNA is TGTGCCAGCAGTTTAGCGAGGGAGCAGTACTTC.